This entry describes one T cell receptor (beta chain). Its antigen is as yet unknown. It was healthy bone marrow donors who served as donors. The PCR contained 60 Vbeta and 13 Jbeta primers. Clones were sequenced by immunoSEQ multiplex PCR, and TCRdb holds only the in-frame ones, with some missing. Of roughly 89,000 clones listed, 65% to 80% were seen once; the top ten hold over 9.5%. Germline CDR1 is KGHSH and CDR2 is LQKENI. The CDR3 is made up of 14 amino acids. The V end lost 2 bases, the J end lost 4 bases, and 11 bases lay between the germline ends. The source of the sample is a study of cytomegalovirus exposure and HLA in healthy donors. Study conclusions and caveats: Most TCR sequences were uncommon, yet certain public TCRs appeared in many donors. Being productive about 90% or about 30% of the time was typical of most TCR beta V segments in an earlier analysis.

The sequencing input was PBMCs. The rearrangement links TRBV18 to TRBJ1-2, with a possible D match to TRBD1 (5 bases). The origin of this receptor is a man aged 25 to 45 in good health and CMV-seropositive. The CDR3 loop reads CASSPGADFYGYTF. For the CDR3, the DNA is TGTGCCAGCTCACCAGGGGCGGATTTCTATGGCTACACCTTC.